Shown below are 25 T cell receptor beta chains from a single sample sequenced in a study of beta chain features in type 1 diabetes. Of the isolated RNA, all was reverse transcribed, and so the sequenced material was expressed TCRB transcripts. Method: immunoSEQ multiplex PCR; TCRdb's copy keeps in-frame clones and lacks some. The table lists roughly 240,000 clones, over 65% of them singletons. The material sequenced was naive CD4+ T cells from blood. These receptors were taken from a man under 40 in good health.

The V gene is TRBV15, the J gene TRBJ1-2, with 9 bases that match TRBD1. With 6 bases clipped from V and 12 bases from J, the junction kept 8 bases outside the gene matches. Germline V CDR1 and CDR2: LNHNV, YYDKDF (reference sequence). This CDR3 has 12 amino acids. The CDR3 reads CATSGTGRLNTF. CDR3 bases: TGTGCCACCAGTGGGACAGGGCGTTTGAACACCTTC.

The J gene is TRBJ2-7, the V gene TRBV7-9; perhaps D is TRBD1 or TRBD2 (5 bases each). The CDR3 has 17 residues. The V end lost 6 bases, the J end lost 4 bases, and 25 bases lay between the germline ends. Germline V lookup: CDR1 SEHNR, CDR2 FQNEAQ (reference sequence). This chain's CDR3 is CASSPIRGSQRGYEQYF. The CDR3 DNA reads TGTGCCAGCAGTCCAATCCGGGGCTCCCAGAGGGGATACGAGCAGTACTTC. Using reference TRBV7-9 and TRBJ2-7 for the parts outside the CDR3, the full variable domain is DTGVSQNPRHKITKRGQNVTFRCDPISEHNRLYWYRQTLGQGPEFLTYFQNEAQLEKSRLLSDRFSAERPKGSFSTLEIQRTEQGDSAMYLCASSPIRGSQRGYEQYFGPGTRLTVT.

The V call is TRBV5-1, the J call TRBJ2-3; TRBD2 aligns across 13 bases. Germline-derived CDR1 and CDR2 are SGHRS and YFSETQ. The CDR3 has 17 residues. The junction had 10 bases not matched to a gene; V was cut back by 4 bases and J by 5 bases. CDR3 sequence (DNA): TGCGCCAGCAGCCCGCTGACTAGCGGGGGGCCAGGAGATACGCAGTATTTT. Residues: CASSPLTSGGPGDTQYF.

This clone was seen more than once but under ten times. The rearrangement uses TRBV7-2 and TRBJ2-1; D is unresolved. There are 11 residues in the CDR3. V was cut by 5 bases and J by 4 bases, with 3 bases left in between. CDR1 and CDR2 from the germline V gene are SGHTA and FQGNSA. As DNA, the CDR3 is TGTGCCAGCAGCGCTTACAATGAGCAGTTCTTC. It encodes CASSAYNEQFF. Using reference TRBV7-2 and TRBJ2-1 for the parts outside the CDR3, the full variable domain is GAGVSQSPSNKVTEKGKDVELRCDPISGHTALYWYRQSLGQGLEFLIYFQGNSAPDKSGLPSDRFSAERTGGSVSTLTIQRTQQEDSAVYLCASSAYNEQFFGPGTRLTVL.

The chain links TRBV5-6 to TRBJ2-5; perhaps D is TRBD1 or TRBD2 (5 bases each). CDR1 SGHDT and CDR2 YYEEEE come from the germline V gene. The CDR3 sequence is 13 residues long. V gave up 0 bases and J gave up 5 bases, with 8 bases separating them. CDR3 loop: CASSLVGTETQYF. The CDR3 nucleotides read TGTGCCAGCAGCTTGGTAGGGACCGAGACCCAGTACTTC.

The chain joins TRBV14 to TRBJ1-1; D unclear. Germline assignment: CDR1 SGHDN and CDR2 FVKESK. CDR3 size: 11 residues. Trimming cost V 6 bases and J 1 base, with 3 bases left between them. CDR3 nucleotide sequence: TGTGCCAGCAGATCGAACACTGAAGCTTTCTTT. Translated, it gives CASRSNTEAFF.

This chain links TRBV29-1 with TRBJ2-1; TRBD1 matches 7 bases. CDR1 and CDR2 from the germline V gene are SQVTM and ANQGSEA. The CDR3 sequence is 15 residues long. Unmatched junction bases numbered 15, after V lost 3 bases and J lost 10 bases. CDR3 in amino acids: CSVETSTGSLGEQFF. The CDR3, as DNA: TGCAGCGTTGAGACCTCGACAGGGTCGTTGGGGGAGCAGTTCTTC.

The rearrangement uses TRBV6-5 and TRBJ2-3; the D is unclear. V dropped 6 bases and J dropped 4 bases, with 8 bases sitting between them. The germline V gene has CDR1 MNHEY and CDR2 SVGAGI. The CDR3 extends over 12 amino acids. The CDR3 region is CASSRSADTQYF. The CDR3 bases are TGTGCCAGCAGCCGGAGCGCAGATACGCAGTATTTT.

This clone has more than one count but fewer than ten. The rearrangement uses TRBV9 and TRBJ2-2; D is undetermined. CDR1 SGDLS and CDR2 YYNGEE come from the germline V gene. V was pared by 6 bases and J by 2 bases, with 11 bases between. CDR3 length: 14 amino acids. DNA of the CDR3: TGTGCCAGCAATCTCCTCCCCAACACCGGGGAGCTGTTTTTT. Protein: CASNLLPNTGELFF.

This chain's CDR3 is CASSVWARQGSGANVLTF. The DNA of the CDR3 is TGTGCCAGCAGTGTATGGGCCCGCCAGGGGTCTGGGGCCAACGTCCTGACTTTC. V is TRBV2 and J is TRBJ2-6, with D possibly matching TRBD1 (6 bases). The CDR3 sequence is 18 residues long. Germline V gene lookup returns CDR1 SNHLY and CDR2 FYNNEI. V dropped 4 bases and J dropped 1 base, with 17 bases sitting between them.

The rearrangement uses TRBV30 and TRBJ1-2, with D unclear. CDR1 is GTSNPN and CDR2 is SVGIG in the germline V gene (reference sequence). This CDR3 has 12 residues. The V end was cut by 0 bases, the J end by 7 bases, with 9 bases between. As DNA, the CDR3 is TGTGCCTGGAGTGTAACGGGAGGTGGCTACACCTTC. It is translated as CAWSVTGGGYTF. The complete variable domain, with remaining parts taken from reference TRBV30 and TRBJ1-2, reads SQTIHQWPATLVQPVGSPLSLECTVEGTSNPNLYWYRQAAGRGLQLLFYSVGIGQISSEVPQNLSASRPQDRQFILSSKKLLLSDSGFYLCAWSVTGGGYTFGSGTRLTVV.

CDR3 sequence reads: CSAVSRDRATDTQYF. CDR3 coding DNA: TGCAGCGCCGTGTCTAGGGACAGGGCGACAGATACGCAGTATTTT. This chain joins TRBV29-1 and TRBJ2-3; the match to TRBD1 covers 9 bases. Germline CDR1 SQVTM, CDR2 ANQGSEA. The CDR3 spans 15 residues. The V and J ends lost 7 bases and 3 bases, in that order; junction bases with no gene match: 11.

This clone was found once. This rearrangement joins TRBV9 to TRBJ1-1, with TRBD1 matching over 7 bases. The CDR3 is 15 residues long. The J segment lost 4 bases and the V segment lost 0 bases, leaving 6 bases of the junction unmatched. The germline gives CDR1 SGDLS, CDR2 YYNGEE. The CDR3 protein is CASSVAQPGGTEAFF. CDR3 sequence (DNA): TGTGCCAGCAGCGTAGCACAGCCAGGGGGCACTGAAGCTTTCTTT.

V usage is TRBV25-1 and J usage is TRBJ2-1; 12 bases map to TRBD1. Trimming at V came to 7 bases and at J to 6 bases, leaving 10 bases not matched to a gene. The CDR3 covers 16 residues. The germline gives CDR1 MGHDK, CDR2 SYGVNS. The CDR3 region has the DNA TGTGCCAGCACCTCCTCGGGACAGGGGGCCTTCAATGAGCAGTTCTTC. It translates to CASTSSGQGAFNEQFF.

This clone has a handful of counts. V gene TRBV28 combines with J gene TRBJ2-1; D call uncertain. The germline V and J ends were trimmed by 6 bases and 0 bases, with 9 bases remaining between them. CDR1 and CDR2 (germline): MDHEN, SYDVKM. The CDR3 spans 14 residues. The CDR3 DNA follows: TGTGCCAGCAGATCCGAGCTCTCCTACAATGAGCAGTTCTTC. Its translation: CASRSELSYNEQFF.

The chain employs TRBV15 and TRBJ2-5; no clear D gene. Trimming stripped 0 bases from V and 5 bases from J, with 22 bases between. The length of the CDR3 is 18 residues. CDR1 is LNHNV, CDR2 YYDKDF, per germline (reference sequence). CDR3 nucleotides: TGTGCCACCAGCAGAGATGTTTGGGGTTTTAGAAGCGCGGAGACCCAGTACTTC. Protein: CATSRDVWGFRSAETQYF.

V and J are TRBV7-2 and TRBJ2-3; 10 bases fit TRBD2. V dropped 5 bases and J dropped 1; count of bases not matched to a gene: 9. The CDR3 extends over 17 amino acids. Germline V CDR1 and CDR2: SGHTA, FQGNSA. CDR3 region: CASSPRGLAGGTDTQYF. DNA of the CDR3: TGTGCCAGCAGCCCCCGCGGGCTAGCGGGGGGCACAGATACGCAGTATTTT.

For the CDR3, the DNA is TGTGCCAGCAGTCCCCCAGGGAAACTTGGCTACACCTTC. Protein: CASSPPGKLGYTF. The genes are TRBV25-1 and TRBJ1-2; D may be TRBD1 (5 bases). V lost 5 bases, J lost 7 bases, and 14 bases lay in between. The CDR3 contains 13 residues. Germline V lookup: CDR1 MGHDK, CDR2 SYGVNS.

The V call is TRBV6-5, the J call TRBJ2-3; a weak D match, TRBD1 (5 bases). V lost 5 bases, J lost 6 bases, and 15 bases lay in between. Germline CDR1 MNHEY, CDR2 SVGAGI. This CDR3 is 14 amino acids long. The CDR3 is CASSQGGTSDTQYF. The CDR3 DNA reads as TGTGCCAGCAGTCAGGGCGGCACATCTGATACGCAGTATTTT.

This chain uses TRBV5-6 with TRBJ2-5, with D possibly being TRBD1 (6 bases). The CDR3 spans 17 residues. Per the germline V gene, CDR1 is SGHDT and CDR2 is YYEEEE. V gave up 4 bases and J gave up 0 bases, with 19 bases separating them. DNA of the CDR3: TGTGCCAGCAGCAATCAACAGGGCAGCTTGTACCAAGAGACCCAGTACTTC. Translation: CASSNQQGSLYQETQYF. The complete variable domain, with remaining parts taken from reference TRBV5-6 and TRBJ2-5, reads DAGVTQSPTHLIKTRGQQVTLRCSPKSGHDTVSWYQQALGQGPQFIFQYYEEEERQRGNFPDRFSGHQFPNYSSELNVNALLLGDSALYLCASSNQQGSLYQETQYFGPGTRLLVL.

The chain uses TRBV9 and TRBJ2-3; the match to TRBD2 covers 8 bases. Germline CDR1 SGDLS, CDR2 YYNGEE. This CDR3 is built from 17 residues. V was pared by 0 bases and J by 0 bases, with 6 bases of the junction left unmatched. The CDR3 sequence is CASSVGVGRGSTDTQYF. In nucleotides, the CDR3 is TGTGCCAGCAGCGTAGGCGTCGGGAGGGGGAGCACAGATACGCAGTATTTT. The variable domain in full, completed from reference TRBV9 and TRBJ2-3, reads DSGVTQTPKHLITATGQRVTLRCSPRSGDLSVYWYQQSLDQGLQFLIQYYNGEERAKGNILERFSAQQFPDLHSELNLSSLELGDSALYFCASSVGVGRGSTDTQYFGPGTRLTVL.

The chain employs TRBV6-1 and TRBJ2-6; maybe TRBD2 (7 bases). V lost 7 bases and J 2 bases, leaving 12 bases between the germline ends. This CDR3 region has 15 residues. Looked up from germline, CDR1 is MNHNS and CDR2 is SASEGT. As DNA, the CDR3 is TGTGCCAGCATCACAGGGAGGGCTGGGGCCAACGTCCTGACTTTC. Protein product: CASITGRAGANVLTF.

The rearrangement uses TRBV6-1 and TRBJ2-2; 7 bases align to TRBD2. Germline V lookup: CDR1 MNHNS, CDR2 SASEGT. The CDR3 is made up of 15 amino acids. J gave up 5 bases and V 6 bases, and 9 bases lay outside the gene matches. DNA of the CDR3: TGTGCCAGCAGGCGGGAGCGGGGATTAACCGGGGAGCTGTTTTTT. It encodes CASRRERGLTGELFF.

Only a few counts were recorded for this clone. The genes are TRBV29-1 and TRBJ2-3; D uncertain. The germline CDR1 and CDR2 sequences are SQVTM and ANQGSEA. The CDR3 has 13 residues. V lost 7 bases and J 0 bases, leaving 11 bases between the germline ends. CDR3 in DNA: TGCAGCGGCCAGCGACCTAGCACAGATACGCAGTATTTT. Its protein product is CSGQRPSTDTQYF.

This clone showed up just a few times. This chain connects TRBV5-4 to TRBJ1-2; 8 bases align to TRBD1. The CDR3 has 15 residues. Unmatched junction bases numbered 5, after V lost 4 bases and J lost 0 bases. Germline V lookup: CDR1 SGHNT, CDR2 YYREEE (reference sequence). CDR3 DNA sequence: TGTGCCAGCAGCCCGGACAGGGCCTCTAACTATGGCTACACCTTC. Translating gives CASSPDRASNYGYTF.